The 9 T cell receptor beta chains below were found in one sample sequenced in a study of cytomegalovirus exposure and HLA in healthy donors. PCR primers comprised 60 Vbeta and 13 Jbeta primers. The method was immunoSEQ multiplex PCR; TCRdb's version includes in-frame clones alone and lacks a portion of them. The profile covers about 140,000 clones, with roughly three quarters appearing a single time and around 1% taken by the ten largest. Material for sequencing was PBMCs. The source is a male donor in good health and CMV-seronegative.

A single count supports this clone. The rearrangement uses TRBV9 and TRBJ2-7, with D possibly matching TRBD1 (6 bases). The CDR3 has 14 amino acids. Germline V gene sequence: CDR1 SGDLS, CDR2 YYNGEE. V lost 7 bases, J lost 5 bases, and 19 bases lay in between. The CDR3 spells CASALGTLSHEQYF. Written as DNA, the CDR3 is TGTGCCAGCGCCTTGGGGACACTCTCTCACGAGCAGTACTTC.

The rearrangement links TRBV18 to TRBJ2-1; TRBD2 aligns across 7 bases. Germline-derived CDR1 and CDR2 are KGHSH and LQKENI. The CDR3 covers 16 residues. Trimming removed 2 bases from V and 10 bases from J; junction bases left unmatched: 14. The CDR3 DNA is TGTGCCAGCTCACCATCTTTAATCGGACTAGAAGGGGAGCAGTTCTTC. It specifies CASSPSLIGLEGEQFF.

The J gene is TRBJ2-5, the V gene TRBV29-1; possible D gene TRBD1, 5 bases. Germline lookup yields CDR1 SQVTM and CDR2 ANQGSEA. The V gene lost 1 base and the J gene lost 2 bases, with 11 bases spanning the gap. This CDR3 is 14 amino acids long. CDR3 bases: TGCAGCGTTGAAGGGGGCCCCGGGCAAGAGACCCAGTACTTC. Translation gives CSVEGGPGQETQYF.

J is TRBJ1-2 and V is TRBV11-3; D possibly corresponds to TRBD1 (5 bases). This CDR3 is built from 13 residues. Looked up from germline, CDR1 is SGHNT and CDR2 is YENEEA. Trimming shortened V by 6 bases and J by 5 bases, and 13 bases separated the two germline ends. CDR3 nucleotides: TGTGCCAGCAGTCTAGGGGTCGGGTATGGCTACACCTTC. It specifies CASSLGVGYGYTF. Based on the CDR3 plus reference TRBV11-3 and TRBJ1-2, the full variable domain is EAGVVQSPRYKIIEKKQPVAFWCNPISGHNTLYWYLQNLGQGPELLIRYENEEAVDDSQLPKDRFSAERLKGVDSTLKIQPAELGDSAVYLCASSLGVGYGYTFGSGTRLTVV.

The V gene is TRBV6-5, the J gene TRBJ1-1; D perhaps matches TRBD1 (6 bases). The ends were cut back, 0 bases at V and 5 bases at J, with 13 bases in the middle. The CDR3 spans 15 residues. In germline, CDR1 is MNHEY, CDR2 SVGAGI. CDR3 DNA: TGTGCCAGCAGTTACTCGAACTCCAGGGGAACTGAAGCTTTCTTT. Its protein product is CASSYSNSRGTEAFF.

The chain joins TRBV2 to TRBJ2-3; no definite D call. Germline CDR1 reads SNHLY; CDR2 reads FYNNEI. The CDR3 runs to 13 residues. V was trimmed by 7 bases and J by 5 bases, leaving 13 bases between them. The CDR3 region is CASKANAEDTQYF. CDR3 DNA sequence: TGTGCCAGCAAGGCTAACGCGGAAGATACGCAGTATTTT.

CDR3: CASSRTGGSNQPQHF. The DNA of the CDR3 is TGCGCCAGCAGCCGTACAGGGGGAAGCAATCAGCCCCAGCATTTT. The chain couples TRBV5-1 to TRBJ1-5, with 8 positions matching TRBD1. V gave up 4 bases and J gave up 1 base; unmatched junction bases: 4. Germline assignment: CDR1 SGHRS and CDR2 YFSETQ. The CDR3 runs 15 residues.

The rearrangement links TRBV15 to TRBJ1-5; 7 bases map to TRBD1. Germline CDR1 and CDR2: LNHNV and YYDKDF (reference sequence). This CDR3 has 16 residues. Trimming took 8 bases from V and 2 from J; bases not matched to a gene: 12. The CDR3 DNA follows: TGTGCCACCTCGAGGCAGGGGGAGATCGGCAATCAGCCCCAGCATTTT. As protein: CATSRQGEIGNQPQHF.

For this clone: At one end, the junction sequence differs from germline, possibly due to a read error. Written as DNA, the CDR3 is TGTGCCAGCACCTTACCGGGGGTCGGAGATGAAGCTTTCTTT. Encoded protein: CASTLPGVGDEAFF. V usage is TRBV7-2 and J usage is TRBJ1-1, with D possibly being TRBD1 (5 bases). This CDR3 comprises 14 residues. Germline V gene data show CDR1 as SGHTA and CDR2 as FQGNSA.